This T cell receptor beta chain stems from a study of T cell repertoires in cytomegalovirus infection. The overall study: Well-studied HLA-B-restricted CMV epitopes were used in the study alongside recently identified HLA-C-restricted ones. From public TCR beta signatures came an indication of both CMV infection and matching HLA type. Regarding the study as a whole: The cumulative frequency of public TCR beta families identified carriers of CMV plus the relevant HLA. Ex vivo responses were dominated by HLA-C-restricted CMV-specific TCR beta clonotypes.

The germline V gene encodes CDR1 SGHVS and CDR2 FNYEAQ. The CDR3 contains 14 residues. V was cut by 1 base and J by 10 bases, with 13 bases left in between. Details on this clonotype: The antigen is unknown.

One entry per CDR3 protein, called by TCRdb with MiXCR from the reads. The sample has about 570,000 distinct CDR3 sequences; under 45% are singletons. This chain joins TRBV7-6 and TRBJ1-4; no definite D call. The sample here was cultured PBMCs, taken from culture after CMV antigen stimulation. The clonotype comes from a human donor in good health (CMV status not recorded). Some clones in this sample may be carry-over from other donors' samples. CDR3 amino acids: CASSLELASGKLFF. The CDR3 region has the DNA TGTGCCAGCAGCTTAGAATTGGCGTCGGGAAAACTGTTTTTT.